A selection of T cell receptor beta chains follows, all from one sample in a study of T cells in Graves' hyperthyroidism and ophthalmopathy. TCRdb recomputed calls from the multiplex PCR reads with MiXCR, one row per CDR3 protein. The sample lists 200,000 to 250,000 distinct CDR3 sequences, roughly 15% occurring once. Material: blood. These receptors were obtained from a woman between 18 and 29 years old with Graves' ophthalmopathy. The CDR3 runs from the conserved cysteine through the conserved F or W. D genes are given only for firm matches. Size values are once, few and many counts, or a class for expanded clones, and some rows have none.

many,.,TRBV6-1,TRBJ1-1,CASSASKGHLNTEAFF,TGTGCCAGCAGTGCCTCGAAGGGACACCTGAACACTGAAGCTTTCTTT
many,.,TRBV5-1,TRBJ2-3,CASSRGLDTQYF,TGCGCCAGCAGCAGAGGTCTAGATACGCAGTATTTT
many,.,TRBV12-3/TRBV12-4,TRBJ2-7,CASSFRATYYEQYF,TGTGCCAGCAGTTTTAGGGCAACATACTACGAGCAGTACTTC
many,.,TRBV28,TRBJ1-4,CASRQGPTVSHEKLFF,TGTGCCAGCAGACAGGGACCAACGGTCTCCCATGAAAAACTGTTTTTT
many,.,TRBV20-1,TRBJ2-5,CSARRQQETQYF,TGCAGTGCTCGAAGACAGCAAGAGACCCAGTACTTC
many,.,TRBV12-3/TRBV12-4,TRBJ2-5,CASSLYLATYQETQYF,TGTGCCAGCAGCCTTTATCTAGCGACGTACCAAGAGACCCAGTACTTC
many,TRBD1,TRBV28,TRBJ2-3,CASSSPGTGTDTQYF,TGTGCCAGCAGTTCCCCGGGGACAGGGACAGATACGCAGTATTTT
many,TRBD1,TRBV6-1,TRBJ1-1,CASRRTGQGMNTEAFF,TGTGCCAGCAGACGTACGGGACAGGGGATGAACACTGAAGCTTTCTTT
many,TRBD1,TRBV3-1,TRBJ1-1,CASSHLGTGGAFF,TGTGCCAGCAGCCACCTCGGGACAGGGGGGGCTTTCTTT
few,.,TRBV4-1,TRBJ2-1,CASSQVIIGSSYNEQFF,TGCGCCAGCAGCCAAGTAATTATCGGGAGCTCCTACAATGAGCAGTTCTTC
many,.,TRBV6-6,TRBJ1-1,CASSYSNRGDTEAFF,TGTGCCAGCAGTTACTCAAACCGGGGGGACACTGAAGCTTTCTTT
many,TRBD1,TRBV27,TRBJ1-3,CASSLSDHRGKAGNTIYF,TGTGCCAGCAGTTTATCGGACCACAGGGGGAAGGCTGGAAACACCATATATTTT
many,.,TRBV7-3,TRBJ2-2,CASSLQGGNTGELFF,TGTGCCAGCAGCTTACAGGGGGGGAACACCGGGGAGCTGTTTTTT
many,.,TRBV30,TRBJ2-1,CAWNLVGNEQFF,TGTGCCTGGAACCTAGTTGGGAATGAGCAGTTCTTC
.,.,TRBV7-3,TRBJ1-1,CASSPWGEGEAFF,TGTGCCAGCAGCCCCTGGGGGGAAGGTGAAGCTTTCTTT
few,.,TRBV19,TRBJ1-2,CASSPYGNYGYTF,TGTGCCAGTAGTCCGTATGGTAACTATGGCTACACCTTC
.,TRBD2,TRBV11-2,TRBJ2-1,CASSFTGGSPNEQFF,TGTGCCAGCAGCTTTACGGGCGGGAGTCCCAATGAGCAGTTCTTC
many,TRBD2,TRBV7-9,TRBJ2-7,CASSPPAGLTYEQYF,TGTGCCAGCAGCCCCCCAGCGGGACTCACCTACGAGCAGTACTTC
few,.,TRBV5-1,TRBJ1-4,CASSSYLWTVSLVYNEKLFF,TGCGCCAGCAGCTCCTACCTTTGGACAGTCTCCCTTGTTTATAATGAAAAACTGTTTTTT
many,.,TRBV5-1,TRBJ1-1,CASSLEGVGTEAFF,TGCGCCAGCAGCTTGGAAGGGGTTGGCACTGAAGCTTTCTTT
many,.,TRBV5-1,TRBJ1-1,CASRMTLNTEAFF,TGCGCCAGCAGGATGACATTGAACACTGAAGCTTTCTTT
.,.,TRBV20-1,TRBJ2-1,CSARDLGPISYNEQFF,TGCAGTGCTAGAGACCTCGGACCCATCTCCTACAATGAGCAGTTCTTC
.,.,TRBV5-4,TRBJ1-1,CASSPGGGAPEEAFF,TGTGCCAGCAGCCCCGGAGGGGGGGCCCCAGAGGAAGCTTTCTTT
many,.,TRBV27,TRBJ2-1,CASSLDGGAYNEQFF,TGTGCCAGCAGTTTGGACGGAGGGGCCTACAATGAGCAGTTCTTC
many,.,TRBV7-2,TRBJ2-5,CASSSGQLETQYF,TGTGCCAGCAGCTCCGGACAGTTAGAGACCCAGTACTTC
few,.,TRBV29-1,TRBJ2-6,CSVEVWESSGANVLTF,TGCAGCGTTGAAGTGTGGGAAAGCTCTGGGGCCAACGTCCTGACTTTC
.,.,TRBV20-1,TRBJ2-2,CGAREPFTGELFF,TGCGGTGCTAGAGAGCCTTTCACCGGGGAGCTGTTTTTT
many,.,TRBV7-9,TRBJ1-1,CASSFSGLSLHDTEAFF,TGTGCCAGCAGCTTCTCTGGATTATCTCTCCACGACACTGAAGCTTTCTTT
many,.,TRBV14,TRBJ1-5,CASSHRLTVCNQPQHF,TGTGCCAGCAGCCACCGGCTAACAGTTTGTAATCAGCCCCAGCATTTT
many,.,TRBV6-1,TRBJ1-4,CASSSLGDTNEKLFF,TGTGCCAGCAGTTCCTTAGGAGACACTAATGAAAAACTGTTTTTT
.,.,TRBV18,TRBJ2-2,CASSPLGLLNTGELFF,TGTGCCAGCTCACCACTCGGACTACTAAACACCGGGGAGCTGTTTTTT
many,.,TRBV13,TRBJ2-3,CASSAGTTDTQYF,TGTGCCAGCAGCGCGGGAACCACAGATACGCAGTATTTT
many,TRBD1,TRBV20-1,TRBJ1-1,CSVRTGPLNTEAFF,TGCAGTGTTAGGACAGGGCCTCTGAACACTGAAGCTTTCTTT
many,TRBD2,TRBV27,TRBJ2-3,CASSYAGGTDTQYF,TGTGCCAGCAGTTACGCGGGGGGCACAGATACGCAGTATTTT
many,.,TRBV6-1,TRBJ1-1,CASSEAGGNTEAFF,TGTGCCAGCAGTGAAGCGGGGGGGAACACTGAAGCTTTCTTT
many,TRBD2,TRBV5-1,TRBJ2-1,CASSLNSGSDYEQFF,TGCGCCAGCAGCTTGAATAGCGGGAGCGATTATGAGCAGTTCTTC
many,.,TRBV2,TRBJ2-5,CASSDSRVAGTFQETQYF,TGTGCCAGCAGCGACTCGCGAGTGGCAGGGACCTTCCAAGAGACCCAGTACTTC
many,.,TRBV6-6,TRBJ1-2,CASSYRQPHYGYTF,TGTGCCAGCAGTTACCGACAGCCCCACTATGGCTACACCTTC
many,.,TRBV19,TRBJ1-1,CASSRRDSEAFF,TGTGCCAGTAGTAGACGGGACTCTGAAGCTTTCTTT
many,.,TRBV3-1,TRBJ2-7,CASSQGQDLYEQYF,TGTGCCAGCAGCCAAGGTCAGGACCTCTACGAGCAGTACTTC
.,.,TRBV19,TRBJ2-3,CASSMSQGTDTQYF,TGTGCCAGTAGTATGTCACAGGGAACAGATACGCAGTATTTT
many,TRBD1,TRBV7-2,TRBJ2-1,CASSQPGQGFNEQFF,TGTGCCAGCAGCCAACCGGGACAGGGGTTCAATGAGCAGTTCTTC
many,TRBD1,TRBV5-8,TRBJ2-3,CASSLVTRDRNTDTQYF,TGTGCCAGCAGTCTTGTCACTCGGGACAGAAACACAGATACGCAGTATTTT
many,.,TRBV3-1,TRBJ2-1,CASSQELTSGPQAEQFF,TGTGCCAGCAGCCAAGAGCTTACATCGGGACCCCAGGCTGAGCAGTTCTTC
many,.,TRBV28,TRBJ1-2,CASSSSKDGYTF,TGTGCCAGCAGTTCAAGCAAGGATGGCTACACCTTC
many,.,TRBV20-1,TRBJ1-3,CSAQPSGNTIYF,TGCAGTGCTCAACCCTCTGGAAACACCATATATTTT
.,.,TRBV7-8,TRBJ2-3,CASRWGGSATGTQYF,TGTGCCAGCAGGTGGGGGGGGAGCGCGACAGGTACGCAGTATTTT
.,.,TRBV18,TRBJ2-7,CASSPNRDTSYEQYF,TGTGCCAGCTCACCGAACCGGGATACCTCCTACGAGCAGTACTTC
many,TRBD1,TRBV27,TRBJ1-4,CASSSQTGAKEKLFF,TGTGCCAGCAGTTCGCAGACAGGGGCTAAGGAAAAACTGTTTTTT
.,.,TRBV12-5,TRBJ2-3,CASGPAIATSTDTQYF,TGTGCTAGTGGTCCAGCCATAGCGACTAGCACAGATACGCAGTATTTT
many,.,TRBV7-3,TRBJ2-1,CASSLSANNEQFF,TGTGCCAGCAGCTTATCAGCGAACAATGAGCAGTTCTTC